A selection of T cell receptor beta chains follows, all from one sample in a study of OX40 agonist ivuxolimab in advanced cancers. The method was immunoSEQ multiplex PCR; TCRdb's version includes in-frame clones alone and lacks a portion of them. The sample yields fewer than 50,000 clones, 89% seen once. Sequencing was performed on CD4+ or CD8+ T cells sorted from blood, taken in a trial of the OX40 agonist ivuxolimab. The receptors here all came from an adult with an advanced solid tumor such as melanoma, head and neck, liver or kidney cancer. The CDR3 runs from the conserved cysteine through the conserved F or W. The D gene is left open where the match is weak. Not all rows give a size; the values are once, few, many and, for expanded clones, a class.

>15|-|TRBV5-1|TRBJ1-2|-
TGCGCCAGCAGCTTGGTGGCAGGGGCTGATGGTGGCTACACCTTC
CASSLVAGADGGYTF
>13|few|TRBV5-5|TRBJ1-5|-
TGTGCCAGCAGCACCGGGACCCCCCCAATACAGCATTTT
CASSTGTPPIQHF
>15|-|TRBV6-1|TRBJ2-5|TRBD2
TGTGCCAGCAGGAGACCTTGGGAGGGCGAAGAGACCCAGTACTTC
CASRRPWEGEETQYF
>14|-|TRBV5-1|TRBJ1-6|-
TGCGCCAGCAGCTTGGGTGCGATTGGTTCACCCCTCCACTTT
CASSLGAIGSPLHF
>18|-|TRBV27|TRBJ1-2|TRBD1
TGTGCCAGCAGTTTAAGGTCTGGACAGGCGGGGACTAACTATGGCTACACCTTC
CASSLRSGQAGTNYGYTF
>14|-|TRBV7-6|TRBJ1-2|-
TGTGCCAGCAGCTTAGGGGGGTCGGCCGTGGGCTACACCTTC
CASSLGGSAVGYTF
>17|-|TRBV7-2|TRBJ2-7|-
TGTGCCAGCAGCTTAGGGTACGTGCGACAGGTCCAATACGAGCAGTACTTC
CASSLGYVRQVQYEQYF
>15|-|TRBV9|TRBJ1-1|-
TGTGCCAGCAGCTTCGGACCTGACATGAACACTGAAGCTTTCTTT
CASSFGPDMNTEAFF
>13|-|TRBV6-1|TRBJ1-1|-
TGTGCCAGCAGTGGCAGGCCAAACACTGAAGCTTTCTTT
CASSGRPNTEAFF
>13|-|TRBV6-5|TRBJ1-2|-
TGTGCCAGCCGAAAACCAGGGGACTATGGCTACACCTTC
CASRKPGDYGYTF
>14|-|TRBV6-6|TRBJ1-1|-
TGTGCCAGCAGTTACCCCACGGGAACCACTGAAGCTTTCTTT
CASSYPTGTTEAFF
>13|-|TRBV5-1|TRBJ1-1|-
TGCGCCAGCAGCCAAGACGGGAACACTGAAGCTTTCTTT
CASSQDGNTEAFF
>14|-|TRBV29-1|TRBJ1-4|TRBD1
TGCAGCGCCCTACAGGGGGCTACTAATGAAAAACTGTTTTTT
CSALQGATNEKLFF
>12|-|TRBV7-2|TRBJ1-1|-
TGTGCCAGCAGCCAGGACAGCAGTGAAGCTTTCTTT
CASSQDSSEAFF
>15|-|TRBV27|TRBJ2-5|TRBD2
TGTGCCAGCGGGGGACTAGCGGGGGGGACGGAGACCCAGTACTTC
CASGGLAGGTETQYF
>17|-|TRBV5-1|TRBJ1-4|TRBD1
TGCGCCAGCAGTCTGGCCAGAACAGGGGGGAATCACGAAAAACTGTTTTTT
CASSLARTGGNHEKLFF
>17|-|TRBV7-6|TRBJ1-3|-
TGTGCCAGCAGCTTCGGCGGGACGGGAAGCTCTGGAAACACCATATATTTT
CASSFGGTGSSGNTIYF
>13|-|TRBV5-1|TRBJ1-4|TRBD1
TGCGCCAGCAGCAACAGGGGTGGAGAAAAACTGTTTTTT
CASSNRGGEKLFF
>14|-|TRBV7-9|TRBJ1-1|TRBD1
TGTGCCAGCACCCGACAGGGGGCGAACACTGAAGCTTTCTTT
CASTRQGANTEAFF
>15|-|TRBV5-4|TRBJ2-1|TRBD2
TGTGCCAGCAGCTTGGGCGGGAGTACATACAATGAGCAGTTCTTC
CASSLGGSTYNEQFF
>14|-|TRBV10-3|TRBJ2-1|-
TGTGCCACCCACCGACAGCTGGTATCCAATGAGCAGTTCTTC
CATHRQLVSNEQFF
>15|-|TRBV7-2|TRBJ2-2|TRBD1
TGTGCCAGCAGCTGGGGACAGGGAGACACCGGGGAGCTGTTTTTT
CASSWGQGDTGELFF
>16|-|TRBV5-1|TRBJ1-4|-
TGCGCCAGCAGCTTGGCCAACTCGGGGGATGGTGAAAAACTGTTTTTT
CASSLANSGDGEKLFF
>15|-|TRBV7-3|TRBJ2-2|-
TGTGCCAGCAGCTTAAGTGGGGGGCGCGATGTGGAGCTGTTTTTT
CASSLSGGRDVELFF
>13|-|TRBV2|TRBJ2-1|-
TGTGCCAGCATGGAGACTGCCTACAATGAGCAGTTCTTC
CASMETAYNEQFF
>13|-|TRBV9|TRBJ2-7|-
TGTGCCAGCAGCGTAGGAGTCACCTACGAGCAGTACTTC
CASSVGVTYEQYF
>14|-|TRBV5-1|TRBJ1-2|TRBD1
TGCGCCAGCAGCGCCGGGACAGGGGGCTTCGGCTACACCTTC
CASSAGTGGFGYTF
>13|once|TRBV7-2|TRBJ2-7|-
TGTGCCAGCAGCCCCCGGGGCGGCCACGAGCAGTACTTC
CASSPRGGHEQYF
>14|-|TRBV5-1|TRBJ2-5|-
TGCGCCAGCAACAGGGGAGGTCCCCAAGAGACCCAGTACTTC
CASNRGGPQETQYF
>14|once|TRBV19|TRBJ1-6|TRBD1
TGTGCCAGTACCCCGACAGGGTATAATTCACCCCTCCACTTT
CASTPTGYNSPLHF
>14|-|TRBV6-6|TRBJ1-3|-
TGTGCCAGCAAAGGACTGTCGACTGGAAACACCATATATTTT
CASKGLSTGNTIYF
>14|-|TRBV5-1|TRBJ2-5|-
TGCGCCAGCAGCTTACTACCGGAACAAGAGACCCAGTACTTC
CASSLLPEQETQYF
>13|-|TRBV11-3|TRBJ2-4|-
TGTGCCAGCAGCTTAGGCGACAGAAACATTCAGTACTTC
CASSLGDRNIQYF
>15|-|TRBV5-1|TRBJ2-1|TRBD1
TGCGCCAGCAGCTTGGGACAGGGGGCGCACAATGAGCAGTTCTTC
CASSLGQGAHNEQFF
>15|few|TRBV30|TRBJ2-3|TRBD1
TGTGCCTGGAGTGGACAGGGGAGGATAGGAGATACGCAGTATTTT
CAWSGQGRIGDTQYF
>15|-|TRBV2|TRBJ2-7|TRBD1
TGTGCCAGCATGAGGGACAGGCGAGCAGGATACGAGCAGTACTTC
CASMRDRRAGYEQYF
>14|-|TRBV19|TRBJ2-5|TRBD1
TGTGCCAGTAGCCTGACAGGGGACCAAGAGACCCAGTACTTC
CASSLTGDQETQYF
>16|-|TRBV5-6|TRBJ2-2|-
TGTGCCAGCAGCTTGGGTCAGGACATGAACACCGGGGAGCTGTTTTTT
CASSLGQDMNTGELFF
>16|-|TRBV4-3|TRBJ1-6|-
TGCGCCAGCAGCAAAGACAGGCGGTCCTATAATTCACCCCTCCACTTT
CASSKDRRSYNSPLHF
>13|-|TRBV29-1|TRBJ1-2|-
TGCAGCGTCTCGGGGGAAAAGGGCTATGGCTACACCTTC
CSVSGEKGYGYTF
>12|-|TRBV25-1|TRBJ1-2|-
TGTGCCAGCAGAGGGGATGCTCAGGGCTACACCTTC
CASRGDAQGYTF
>16|-|TRBV14|TRBJ2-3|TRBD2
TGTGCCAGCAGCCGGGGACTAGCGGTCAGCACAGATACGCAGTATTTT
CASSRGLAVSTDTQYF
>12|once|TRBV19|TRBJ1-5|TRBD1
TGTGCCAGCCGACAGGGAGATCAGCCCCAGCATTTT
CASRQGDQPQHF
>13|once|TRBV6-6|TRBJ2-1|TRBD2
TGTGCCAGCACGGGGGGGGCCTACAATGAGCAGTTCTTC
CASTGGAYNEQFF
>15|-|TRBV18|TRBJ1-5|-
TGTGCCAGCTCACCGCTGGGGGGAGGAGGTCAGCCCCAGCATTTT
CASSPLGGGGQPQHF
>15|-|TRBV2|TRBJ1-4|-
TGTGCCAGCAGTGGAGGGGCAGCAACTAATGAAAAACTGTTTTTT
CASSGGAATNEKLFF
>15|-|TRBV5-1|TRBJ2-5|-
TGCGCCAGCAGCTTCGGGACCCTGAACCAAGAGACCCAGTACTTC
CASSFGTLNQETQYF
>13|-|TRBV30|TRBJ1-2|-
TGTGCCTGGAGTGCCGGGGGAAACTATGGCTACACCTTC
CAWSAGGNYGYTF
>15|-|TRBV5-1|TRBJ2-3|TRBD1
TGCGCCAGCAGCTCGAGAACAGGGGGAGGAGATACGCAGTATTTT
CASSSRTGGGDTQYF
>13|-|TRBV6-1|TRBJ1-2|-
TGTGCCAGCAGTGGTGGGGGGAACAATGGCTACACCTTC
CASSGGGNNGYTF
>13|-|TRBV13|TRBJ2-7|-
TGTGCCAGCAGCGCCGAGTTCTCCTACGAGCAGTACTTC
CASSAEFSYEQYF
>16|-|TRBV4-2|TRBJ1-2|-
TGTGCCAGCAGCCAAGAAAAAGGCGCGTTGGTGGGGGGCTACACCTTC
CASSQEKGALVGGYTF
>12|once|TRBV5-1|TRBJ2-5|-
TGCGCCAGCAGCCACGGCTCGGAGACCCAGTACTTC
CASSHGSETQYF
>13|-|TRBV9|TRBJ1-3|TRBD1
TGTGCCAGCAGAGGACAGGGGGGAAACACCATATATTTT
CASRGQGGNTIYF
>11|-|TRBV7-2|TRBJ1-1|-
TGTGCCAGCACCCTAGGGAGGGAAGCTTTCTTT
CASTLGREAFF